The rows below give T cell receptor beta chains drawn from one sample of a study of blood T cell repertoires in COVID-19. TCRdb keeps only in-frame clones here, not all; method: immunoSEQ multiplex PCR. The table records just over 250,000 clones, more than 75% of them present only once. The sample was peripheral blood. These receptors all come from a woman in her forties or fifties with acute or convalescent COVID-19. CDR3s include the opening cysteine and the closing phenylalanine or tryptophan. D genes are given only for firm matches. Rows give clone size only sometimes, using once, few, many, or a class for an expanded clone.

d_gene	abundance	v_gene	j_gene	len	CDR3aa	CDR3nt
NA	NA	TRBV11-3	TRBJ2-1	14	CASSLGLSSNEQFF	TGTGCCAGCAGCTTAGGCCTAAGTAGCAATGAGCAGTTCTTC
TRBD1	NA	TRBV25-1	TRBJ1-1	14	CASSDDRGNTEAFF	TGTGCCAGCAGTGACGACAGGGGGAACACTGAAGCTTTCTTT
NA	NA	TRBV28	TRBJ1-1	14	CASSLFRLNTEAFF	TGTGCCAGCAGTTTATTCAGGTTGAACACTGAAGCTTTCTTT
TRBD2	NA	TRBV5-4	TRBJ2-5	15	CASSQGTSARETQYF	TGTGCCAGCAGCCAGGGGACTAGCGCTCGAGAGACCCAGTACTTC
NA	NA	TRBV5-1	TRBJ2-7	15	CASSLDRENSYEQYF	TGCGCCAGCAGCCTTGACAGAGAAAACTCCTACGAGCAGTACTTC
NA	NA	TRBV30	TRBJ1-3	14	CAWSVTDTGNTIYF	TGTGCCTGGAGTGTTACGGACACTGGAAACACCATATATTTT
NA	NA	TRBV5-1	TRBJ1-3	14	CASSLGTSGNTIYF	TGCGCCAGCAGCTTGGGAACAAGTGGAAACACCATATATTTT
NA	NA	TRBV29-1	TRBJ2-2	13	CSVDGGFPGELFF	TGCAGCGTTGATGGAGGGTTCCCCGGGGAGCTGTTTTTT
NA	NA	TRBV10-3	TRBJ2-5	12	CAISDGEETQYF	TGTGCCATCAGTGATGGAGAAGAGACCCAGTACTTC
NA	NA	TRBV18	TRBJ1-4	15	CASSPDRTTNEKLFF	TGTGCCAGCTCACCGGACAGAACAACTAATGAAAAACTGTTTTTT
NA	NA	TRBV4-1	TRBJ2-7	12	CASSRGDSEQYF	TGCGCCAGCAGCCGGGGGGATTCCGAGCAGTACTTC
TRBD1	NA	TRBV7-3	TRBJ1-1	14	CASSHRQGSTEAFF	TGTGCCAGCAGCCACCGACAGGGAAGCACTGAAGCTTTCTTT
NA	NA	TRBV2	TRBJ2-1	14	CASSPLVTSDEQFF	TGTGCCAGCAGTCCACTAGTAACTTCTGATGAGCAGTTCTTC
NA	NA	TRBV28	TRBJ2-7	15	CASSLGGGSFYEQYF	TGTGCCAGCAGTTTAGGAGGGGGCAGCTTCTACGAGCAGTACTTC
NA	NA	TRBV7-7	TRBJ2-5	13	CASSLGRQETQYF	TGTGCCAGCAGCTTGGGCAGACAAGAGACCCAGTACTTC
NA	NA	TRBV7-2	TRBJ2-1	15	CASSLVASPYNEQFF	TGTGCCAGCAGCTTAGTTGCTAGCCCTTACAATGAGCAGTTCTTC
NA	NA	TRBV28	TRBJ2-7	18	CASSLLSGRKEGIYEQYF	TGTGCCAGCAGTCTCCTCTCTGGGAGAAAAGAAGGGATTTACGAGCAGTACTTC
TRBD1	NA	TRBV5-1	TRBJ1-2	14	CASSLGDRFYGYTF	TGCGCCAGCAGCTTGGGGGACAGATTCTATGGCTACACCTTC
NA	NA	TRBV3-1/TRBV3-2	TRBJ1-3	17	CASSRGHVSGAGNTIYF	TGTGCCAGCAGCCGAGGCCATGTTTCGGGGGCTGGAAACACCATATATTTT
TRBD2	NA	TRBV4-3	TRBJ2-1	20	CASSQTGLAAVNPLYNEQFF	TGCGCCAGCAGCCAAACCGGACTAGCGGCAGTAAACCCTCTCTACAATGAGCAGTTCTTC
NA	NA	TRBV18	TRBJ1-3	15	CASSPLPSTGNTIYF	TGTGCCAGCTCACCCCTACCGTCAACTGGAAACACCATATATTTT
TRBD2	NA	TRBV29-1	TRBJ2-1	13	CSATSDSYNEQFF	TGCAGCGCCACTAGCGACTCCTACAATGAGCAGTTCTTC
NA	few	TRBV6-5	TRBJ2-5	14	CASSYSPFQETQYF	TGTGCCAGCAGTTACTCTCCATTCCAAGAGACCCAGTACTTC
TRBD1	NA	TRBV27	TRBJ1-5	18	CASSLFARQGWGNQPQHF	TGTGCCAGCAGTTTATTTGCACGACAGGGATGGGGCAATCAGCCCCAGCATTTT
TRBD1	NA	TRBV12-5	TRBJ2-1	14	CASGLATGVNEQFF	TGTGCTAGTGGTTTGGCAACAGGGGTCAATGAGCAGTTCTTC
NA	NA	TRBV7-2	TRBJ1-4	17	CASSLGAPGGADEKLFF	TGTGCCAGCAGCTTAGGGGCCCCGGGGGGCGCGGATGAAAAACTGTTTTTT
TRBD1	NA	TRBV9	TRBJ1-1	13	CASSAPGQGEAFF	TGTGCCAGCAGCGCCCCCGGACAGGGCGAAGCTTTCTTT
NA	NA	TRBV5-1	TRBJ2-5	17	CASSLGPQGGVSGTQYF	TGCGCCAGCAGCTTGGGCCCACAGGGTGGGGTCTCGGGGACCCAGTACTTC
NA	NA	TRBV12-5	TRBJ2-1	15	CASGLDRYSYNEQFF	TGTGCTAGTGGTTTGGACAGGTACTCCTACAATGAGCAGTTCTTC
NA	NA	TRBV28	TRBJ2-7	20	CASSLGVGGLAIEKSDEQYF	TGTGCCAGCAGTTTAGGGGTTGGGGGGTTGGCGATAGAAAAGAGTGACGAGCAGTACTTC
TRBD1	NA	TRBV29-1	TRBJ1-2	12	CSVDGTVYGYTF	TGCAGCGTTGACGGGACAGTATATGGCTACACCTTC
NA	NA	TRBV19	TRBJ2-1	15	CASTPDKARYNEQFF	TGTGCCAGTACCCCGGACAAGGCGAGGTACAATGAGCAGTTCTTC
TRBD1	few	TRBV5-1	TRBJ2-2	15	CASSTDRGETGELFF	TGCGCCAGCAGCACGGACAGGGGAGAAACCGGGGAGCTGTTTTTT
TRBD2	NA	TRBV27	TRBJ2-3	15	CASSYTSGYTDTQYF	TGTGCCAGCAGTTATACTAGCGGTTACACAGATACGCAGTATTTT
TRBD1	few	TRBV7-8	TRBJ2-7	13	CASSRDSTYEQYF	TGTGCCAGCAGCCGGGACAGTACCTACGAGCAGTACTTC
NA	NA	TRBV7-3	TRBJ2-3	15	CASSLRAGSTDTQYF	TGTGCCAGCAGCTTAAGGGCGGGAAGCACAGATACGCAGTATTTT
TRBD2	NA	TRBV27	TRBJ2-7	16	CASSSRLAGGPYEQYF	TGTGCCAGCAGTTCACGACTAGCGGGAGGGCCCTACGAGCAGTACTTC
TRBD1	NA	TRBV6-5	TRBJ2-7	13	CASIPGQAREQYF	TGTGCCAGCATCCCGGGACAGGCTCGCGAGCAGTACTTC
NA	few	TRBV19	TRBJ1-3	15	CASSIADGVGNTIYF	TGTGCCAGTAGTATAGCAGACGGGGTTGGAAACACCATATATTTT
TRBD2	few	TRBV5-6	TRBJ2-5	15	CASSWVAGGGETQYF	TGTGCCAGCAGCTGGGTAGCGGGAGGGGGAGAGACCCAGTACTTC
TRBD1	NA	TRBV5-8	TRBJ1-5	12	CASSSSDRIQHF	TGTGCCAGCAGTTCGTCGGACAGGATCCAGCATTTT